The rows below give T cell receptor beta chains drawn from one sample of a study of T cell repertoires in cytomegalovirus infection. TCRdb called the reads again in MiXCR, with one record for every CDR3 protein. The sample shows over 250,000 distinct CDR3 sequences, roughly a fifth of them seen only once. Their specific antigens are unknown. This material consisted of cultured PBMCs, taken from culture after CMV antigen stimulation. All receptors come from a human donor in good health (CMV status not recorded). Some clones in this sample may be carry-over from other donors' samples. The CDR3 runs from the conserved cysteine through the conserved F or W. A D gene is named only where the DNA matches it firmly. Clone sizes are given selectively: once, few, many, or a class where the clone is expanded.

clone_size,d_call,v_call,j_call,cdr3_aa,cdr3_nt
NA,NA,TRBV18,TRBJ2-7,CASSMSRNYEQYF,TGTGCCAGCTCGATGAGTAGAAACTACGAGCAGTACTTC
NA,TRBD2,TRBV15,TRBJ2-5,CATSRSSGISETQYF,TGTGCCACCAGCAGAAGTAGCGGGATTAGCGAGACCCAGTACTTC
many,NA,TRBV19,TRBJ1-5,CASSAGLNQPQHF,TGTGCCAGTAGTGCAGGACTCAATCAGCCCCAGCATTTT
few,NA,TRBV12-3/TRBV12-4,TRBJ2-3,CASSLGDSGITDTQYF,TGTGCCAGCAGTTTAGGAGATAGCGGAATCACAGATACGCAGTATTTT
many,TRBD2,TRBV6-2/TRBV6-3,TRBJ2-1,CASSYPGTSGRVSSSYNEQFF,TGTGCCAGCAGTTATCCTGGGACTAGCGGGAGGGTATCGAGCTCCTACAATGAGCAGTTCTTC
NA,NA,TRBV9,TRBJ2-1,CASSVGLASYNEQFF,TGTGCCAGCAGCGTAGGCCTTGCTAGTTACAATGAGCAGTTCTTC
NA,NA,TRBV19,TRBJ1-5,CASSIATDAPQHF,TGTGCCAGTAGTATAGCGACGGACGCGCCCCAGCATTTT
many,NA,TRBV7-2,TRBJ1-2,CASGLPPNYGYTF,TGTGCCAGCGGACTACCCCCTAACTATGGCTACACCTTC
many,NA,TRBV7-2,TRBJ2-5,CASSRDFSNQETQYF,TGTGCCAGCAGCCGGGACTTCAGCAACCAAGAGACCCAGTACTTC
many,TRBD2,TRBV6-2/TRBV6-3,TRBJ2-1,CASKNAGLAGELFF,TGTGCCAGCAAAAACGCGGGACTAGCGGGAGAGCTGTTCTTC
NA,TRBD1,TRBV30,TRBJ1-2,CAWSVQGGGYTF,TGTGCCTGGAGTGTACAAGGGGGCGGCTACACCTTC